This T cell receptor (beta chain) came from a study of spatial heterogeneity in lung cancer. Study at large: Detected sequences consistently included more beta-chain ones than alpha-chain ones. There was a strong correlation between the counts of TCR transcripts measured in tumor regions and a T cell transcriptional module score that was calculated from matched bulk RNA-seq. Notes on the study in general: Higher tumor mutation counts went along with higher counts of expanded intratumoral alpha and beta TCRs.

The time point: sample taken at primary tumor resection. The study sequenced unsorted whole RNA from tumor, nontumor lung or frozen PBMC. V was clipped by 1 base and J by 5 bases, with 14 bases between them. Germline V gene data show CDR1 as MGHRA and CDR2 as YSYEKL. The CDR3 consists of 16 residues. Every cDNA TCR molecule received its own unique molecular identifier. TCRdb passed the 5' RACE reads through MiXCR, listing each CDR3 protein once. Of some 7,900 distinct CDR3 sequences listed, around 7% are singletons. This clonotype was counted many times. Its antigen is not identified. The clonotype was recovered from a female donor with early-stage non-small cell lung cancer. The rearrangement links TRBV4-1 to TRBJ2-2, with D possibly being TRBD1 (6 bases). This material consisted of lung tumor tissue, taken at surgery. DNA of the CDR3: TGCGCCAGCAGCCAAGGGACAGTCAGAGAAACCGGGGAGCTGTTTTTT. Translating it yields CASSQGTVRETGELFF.